This T cell receptor beta chain originates from a study of OX40 agonist ivuxolimab in advanced cancers. Profiled with immunoSEQ multiplex PCR; TCRdb holds only in-frame clones, not every one. There are tens of thousands of clones in the sample; roughly four fifths occur only once, and roughly 3.3% lies in the top ten. The germline V and J ends were trimmed by 0 bases and 3 bases, with 9 bases remaining between them. This CDR3 is built from 15 residues. Germline CDR1 reads KGHSH; CDR2 reads LQKENI. Sequencing used CD4+ or CD8+ T cells sorted from blood, obtained in a trial of the OX40 agonist ivuxolimab. This TCR was recovered from an adult with an advanced solid tumor such as melanoma, head and neck, liver or kidney cancer. This chain links TRBV18 with TRBJ2-1; D could derive from TRBD1 or TRBD2 (5 bases each). The CDR3 here is CASSPPRDDYNEQFF. CDR3 coding DNA: TGTGCCAGCTCACCACCCCGGGACGACTACAATGAGCAGTTCTTC. The variable domain in full, with the rest retrieved from reference TRBV18 and TRBJ2-1, is NAGVMQNPRHLVRRRGQEARLRCSPMKGHSHVYWYRQLPEEGLKFMVYLQKENIIDESGMPKERFSAEFPKEGPSILRIQQVVRGDSAAYFCASSPPRDDYNEQFFGPGTRLTVL.